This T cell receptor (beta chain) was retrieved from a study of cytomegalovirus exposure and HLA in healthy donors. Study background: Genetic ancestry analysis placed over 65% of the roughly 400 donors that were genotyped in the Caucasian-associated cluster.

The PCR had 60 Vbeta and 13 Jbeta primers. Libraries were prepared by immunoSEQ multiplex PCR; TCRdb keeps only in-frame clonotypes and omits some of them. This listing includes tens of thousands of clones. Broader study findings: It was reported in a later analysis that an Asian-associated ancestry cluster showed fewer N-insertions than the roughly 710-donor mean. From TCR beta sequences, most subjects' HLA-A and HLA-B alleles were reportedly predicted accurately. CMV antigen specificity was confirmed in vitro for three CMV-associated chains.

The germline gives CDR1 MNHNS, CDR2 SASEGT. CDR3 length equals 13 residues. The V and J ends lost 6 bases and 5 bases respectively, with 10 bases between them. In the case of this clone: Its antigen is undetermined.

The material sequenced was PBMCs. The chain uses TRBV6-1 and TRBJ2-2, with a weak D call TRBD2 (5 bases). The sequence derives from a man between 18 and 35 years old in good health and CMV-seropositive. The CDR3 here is CASRAPGTGELFF. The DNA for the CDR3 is TGTGCCAGCAGGGCTCCGGGGACCGGGGAGCTGTTTTTT.